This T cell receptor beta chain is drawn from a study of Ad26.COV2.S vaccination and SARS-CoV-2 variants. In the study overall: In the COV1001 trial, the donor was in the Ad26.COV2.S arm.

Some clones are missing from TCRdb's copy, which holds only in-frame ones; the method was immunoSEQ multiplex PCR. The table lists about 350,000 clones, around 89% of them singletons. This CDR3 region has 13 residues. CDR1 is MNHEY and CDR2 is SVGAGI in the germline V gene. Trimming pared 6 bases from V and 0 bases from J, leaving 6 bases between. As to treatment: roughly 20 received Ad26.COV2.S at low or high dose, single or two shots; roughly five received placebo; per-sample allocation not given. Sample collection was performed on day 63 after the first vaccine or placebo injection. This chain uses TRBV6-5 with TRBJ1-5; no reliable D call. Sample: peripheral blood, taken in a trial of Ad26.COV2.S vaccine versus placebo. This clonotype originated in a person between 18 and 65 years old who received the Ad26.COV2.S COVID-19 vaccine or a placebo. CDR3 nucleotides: TGTGCCAGCAGCTCCAGTAGCAATCAGCCCCAGCATTTT. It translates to CASSSSSNQPQHF.